The present TCR beta chain was sequenced within a study of molecular identifiers for immune sequencing clone quantification (dated by TCRdb to the late 2010s). Regarding the study in general: For a replicate experiment, RNA from approximately 20,000 or 100,000 naive CD8 T cells was divided into five aliquots, and four of the five aliquots were sequenced. The study was a methods study using CD8 T cells to benchmark molecular-identifier clustering-based TCR repertoire sequencing (MIDCIRS) and TCR RNA copy counting. Broad study findings and their caveats: Spiked-in Jurkat TCR RNA (approximately 10 copies' worth), which is not part of the donor repertoire, was contained in the naive libraries. Spiked-in Jurkat TCR RNA equivalent to a single cell was reported to be detectable even among 750,000 to 1,000,000 naive CD8 T cells. Highly expanded clone sizes could be underestimated if identical TCR molecules share a barcode. When barcode sub-clustering was left out, chimeric consensus sequences inflated TCR diversity, with chimeras reaching as high as 47%. Modeling estimated 2.5 to 3.5 recovered TCR RNA copies per cell, compared with roughly 10 by digital PCR, which implies about 30% capture efficiency. Clones above 20 RNA copies held over 98% of molecules in CMV-specific effector cells but under 1% in naive cells.

On this clonotype: Its binding antigen is unknown. A single base separates this from a much larger clone, so it may be a read error.

The library came from PCR. TCRdb names Illumina HiSeq 4000 as the instrument used. Bulk TCR libraries were made following a previously described method, with the TCR primers given in Table S5. The Qiagen AllPrep DNA/RNA kit was used to purify total RNA. Reads from multiple sequencing runs of the same library were pooled before analysis. For the original study's pipeline: Reads were retained only if their TCR constant sequence matched exactly, and those retained reads were trimmed to 150 nt and grouped according to their 12-nt molecular barcodes. Reads in each barcode group were sub-clustered using a 15% Levenshtein threshold, and a quality-weighted consensus sequence was built for each RNA molecule. Non-functional sequences were discarded, and so were lower-count sequences lying one edit away from another sequence. On the basis of fitting two negative binomial distributions, barcode sub-clusters with fewer than 20% of the maximum read count were discarded. Starting from the raw public reads, TCRdb applied fastp trimming at Q25, assembled clones with MiXCR and retained in-frame beta chains. Rows are combined by CDR3 protein, so each entry shows the most common genes and DNA. For this entry, the V and J calls and clone size follow TCRdb and not the study's own pipeline. Recorded for this sample are about 640,000 distinct CDR3 sequences; just under 20% of them occurred a single time. 0.75% to 0.95% of the sample comes from the top ten.

The CDR3 measures 16 amino acids from cysteine to phenylalanine. Only CDR3 DNA is held: 48 bases, read in frame from base 1. Via the germline V gene, CDR1 is SGDLS and CDR2 YYNGEE. Libraries of naive CD8 T cells were generated from around 20,000 to 990,000 sorted cells, with 10%, 30% or 50% of the purified RNA used. Naive CD8 T cells, defined as CD8+CD4-CCR7+CD45RA+, were FACS-sorted into RLT Plus buffer on a BD FACSAria II. To test detection sensitivity, Jurkat RNA equivalent to roughly nine TCR copies was spiked into samples of about 19,000-1,100,000 naive CD8 T cells. CD8 T cells were enriched with RosetteSep CD8+ T Cell Enrichment Cocktail and Ficoll-Paque, followed by ACK red cell lysis.

Recombination joined TRBV9 with TRBJ2-3; TRBD2 is possibly the D segment (6 matching bases). The sample consisted of naive CD8+ T cells from blood, with Jurkat cell RNA spiked in. Reading the label with the study, this specimen's cell subset or site is: FACS-sorted CD8+CD4-CCR7+CD45RA+ naive T cells. This receptor was taken from a human donor in good health. Some libraries in this study had Jurkat cell RNA spiked in. The bases are TGTGCCAGCAGCGTAGAAGCGGGCGATAGCACAGATACGCCGTATTTT. Its protein reads: CASSVEAGDSTDTPYF.